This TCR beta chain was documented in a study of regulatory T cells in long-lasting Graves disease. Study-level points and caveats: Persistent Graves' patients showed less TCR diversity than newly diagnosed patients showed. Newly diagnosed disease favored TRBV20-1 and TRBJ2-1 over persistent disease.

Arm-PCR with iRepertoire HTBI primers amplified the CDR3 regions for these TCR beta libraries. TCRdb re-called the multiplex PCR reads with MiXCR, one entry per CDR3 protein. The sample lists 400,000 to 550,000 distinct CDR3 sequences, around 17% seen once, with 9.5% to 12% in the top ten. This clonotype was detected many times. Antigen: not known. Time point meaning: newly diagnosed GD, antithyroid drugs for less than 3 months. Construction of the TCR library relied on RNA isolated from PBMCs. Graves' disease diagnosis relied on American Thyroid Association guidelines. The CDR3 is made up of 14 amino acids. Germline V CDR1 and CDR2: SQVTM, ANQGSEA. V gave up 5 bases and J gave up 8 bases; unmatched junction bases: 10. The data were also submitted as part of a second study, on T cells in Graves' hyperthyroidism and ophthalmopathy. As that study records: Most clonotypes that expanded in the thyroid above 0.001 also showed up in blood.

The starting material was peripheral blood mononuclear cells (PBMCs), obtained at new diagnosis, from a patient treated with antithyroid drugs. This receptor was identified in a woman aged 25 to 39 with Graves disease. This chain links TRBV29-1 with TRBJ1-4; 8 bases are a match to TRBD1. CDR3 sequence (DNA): TGCAGCGTTCGCGACAGGGGCACGGGAGAAAAACTGTTTTTT. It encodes CSVRDRGTGEKLFF.